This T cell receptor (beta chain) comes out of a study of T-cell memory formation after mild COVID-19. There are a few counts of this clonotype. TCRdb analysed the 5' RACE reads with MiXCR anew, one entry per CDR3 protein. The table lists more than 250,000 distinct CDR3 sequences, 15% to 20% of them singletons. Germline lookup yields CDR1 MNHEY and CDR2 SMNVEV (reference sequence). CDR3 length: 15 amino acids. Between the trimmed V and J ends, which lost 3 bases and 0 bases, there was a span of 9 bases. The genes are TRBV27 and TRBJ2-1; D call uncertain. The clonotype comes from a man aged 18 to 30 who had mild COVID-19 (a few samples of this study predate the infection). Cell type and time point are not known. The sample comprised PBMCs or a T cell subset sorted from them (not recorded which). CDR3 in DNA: TGTGCCAGCAGTTTCGTGGCCCGCTCCTACAATGAGCAGTTCTTC. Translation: CASSFVARSYNEQFF.